A single sample is the source of the 27 T cell receptor beta chains below, sequenced in a study of cytomegalovirus exposure and HLA in healthy donors. TCRdb's table, derived via immunoSEQ multiplex PCR, lists solely in-frame clones and lacks some. The repertoire consists of 200,000 or so clones, with roughly 84% occurring once and the leading ten covering less than 9%. The sample was PBMCs. The receptors were sampled from a man aged 18 to 30 in good health and CMV-seropositive.

The chain employs TRBV10-2 and TRBJ2-7; 7 bases agree with TRBD2. Germline trimming cut 4 bases from V and 2 bases from J; bases unmatched to any gene: 8. The length of the CDR3 is 15 residues. Germline loops: CDR1 WSHSY, CDR2 SAAADI. CDR3 amino acids: CASSGPSGATYEQYF. In DNA form, the CDR3 reads TGCGCCAGCAGTGGCCCAAGCGGGGCCACCTACGAGCAGTACTTC.

The V call is TRBV2, the J call TRBJ2-7; 9 positions match TRBD1. Germline values: CDR1 SNHLY, CDR2 FYNNEI. With 6 bases clipped from V and 5 bases from J, the junction kept 8 bases outside the gene matches. The CDR3 runs 14 residues. The CDR3 reads CASSRTGDVDEQYF. The CDR3 bases are TGTGCCAGCAGCCGGACAGGGGACGTGGACGAGCAGTACTTC. The complete variable domain, with remaining parts taken from reference TRBV2 and TRBJ2-7, reads EPEVTQTPSHQVTQMGQEVILRCVPISNHLYFYWYRQILGQKVEFLVSFYNNEISEKSEIFDDQFSVERPDGSNFTLKIRSTKLEDSAMYFCASSRTGDVDEQYFGPGTRLTVT.

This clone turned up a few times. The chain uses TRBV11-3 and TRBJ2-1; 10 bases agree with TRBD2. Germline assignment: CDR1 SGHNT and CDR2 YENEEA. This CDR3 is built from 16 residues. Trimming removed 1 base from V and 8 bases from J; junction bases left unmatched: 8. The CDR3 bases are TGTGCCAGCAGCTTAGGGCCTAGCGGGAGAGGCCATGAGCAGTTCTTC. Residues: CASSLGPSGRGHEQFF. The full variable domain, completed using reference TRBV11-3 and TRBJ2-1, is EAGVVQSPRYKIIEKKQPVAFWCNPISGHNTLYWYLQNLGQGPELLIRYENEEAVDDSQLPKDRFSAERLKGVDSTLKIQPAELGDSAVYLCASSLGPSGRGHEQFFGPGTRLTVL.

The chain uses TRBV15 and TRBJ1-3; 7 nucleotides agree with TRBD1. With V trimmed by 3 bases and J by 10 bases, 18 bases remained unmatched. The CDR3 length is 17 residues. Germline CDR1 reads LNHNV; CDR2 reads YYDKDF (reference sequence). The CDR3 nucleotides read TGTGCCACCAGCAGGGATTTAAGCGGCCAGGGGGTAGCGACCATATATTTT. It is translated as CATSRDLSGQGVATIYF.

V usage is TRBV5-1 and J usage is TRBJ2-7; the D gene is possibly TRBD1 (6 bases). The CDR3 has 15 residues. The V gene lost 0 bases and the J gene lost 4 bases, with 14 bases spanning the gap. Germline V gives CDR1 SGHRS, CDR2 YFSETQ. The CDR3 region is CASSLDVGDKYEQYF. Written as DNA, the CDR3 is TGCGCCAGCAGCTTGGACGTTGGGGACAAATACGAGCAGTACTTC.

This clone turned up a few times. V is TRBV29-1 and J is TRBJ1-2; the D gene is possibly TRBD1 (6 bases). Germline assignment: CDR1 SQVTM and CDR2 ANQGSEA. The length of the CDR3 is 12 residues. The V end was cut by 3 bases, the J end by 2 bases, with 7 bases between. CDR3 loop: CSVEDSNYGYTF. The CDR3 DNA follows: TGCAGCGTTGAGGACAGCAACTATGGCTACACCTTC.

The CDR3 loop is CASSDTGGGLGEAFF. In DNA, the CDR3 is TGTGCCAGCAGTGATACAGGGGGTGGGTTGGGTGAAGCTTTCTTT. The chain uses TRBV2 and TRBJ1-1; 8 nucleotides align to TRBD1. The CDR3 is 15 residues long. The junction had 10 bases not matched to a gene; V was cut back by 3 bases and J by 7 bases. CDR1 is SNHLY and CDR2 is FYNNEI in the germline V gene.

The chain has TRBV5-1 and TRBJ2-7; 11 bases align to TRBD2. Looked up from germline, CDR1 is SGHRS and CDR2 is YFSETQ. The junction had 3 bases not matched to a gene; V was cut back by 4 bases and J by 0 bases. The CDR3 length is 15 residues. The chain's CDR3 is CASSVGLAASYEQYF. Here the CDR3 DNA reads TGCGCCAGCAGCGTGGGACTAGCGGCCTCCTACGAGCAGTACTTC.

The rearrangement links TRBV27 to TRBJ2-1, with D possibly matching TRBD1 (5 bases). Germline V lookup: CDR1 MNHEY, CDR2 SMNVEV (reference sequence). The CDR3 sequence is 18 residues long. V lost 4 bases and J lost 4, with 23 bases in between. CDR3 amino acids: CASSSKTGARRGYNEQFF. CDR3 DNA: TGTGCCAGCAGTTCGAAAACTGGGGCTCGAAGAGGATACAATGAGCAGTTCTTC.

The chain is built from TRBV18 and TRBJ2-7, with D perhaps matching TRBD2 (6 bases). There are 15 residues in the CDR3. The germline V gene has CDR1 KGHSH and CDR2 LQKENI. Trimming took 4 bases from V and 3 from J, leaving 16 bases between them. CDR3 DNA sequence: TGTGCCAGCTCACAGGGTAGCGGATTGCTCTACGAGCAGTACTTC. It yields the protein CASSQGSGLLYEQYF.

The chain carries TRBV7-3 and TRBJ2-2; D gene uncertain. This CDR3 region has 13 residues. Germline V gene sequence: CDR1 SGHTA, CDR2 FQGTGA. Trimming shortened V by 5 bases and J by 2 bases, and 6 bases separated the two germline ends. DNA for the CDR3: TGTGCCAGCAGCCAGACTAACACCGGGGAGCTGTTTTTT. The encoded protein is CASSQTNTGELFF.

The gene calls are TRBV30 and TRBJ2-3, with D possibly being TRBD2 (6 bases). V lost 3 bases and J lost 0, with 13 bases in between. The V gene's germline CDR1 is GTSNPN and CDR2 SVGIG (reference sequence). The CDR3 consists of 15 residues. CDR3 DNA: TGTGCCTGGAGAATGGGGGGATCGAGCACAGATACGCAGTATTTT. Encoded protein: CAWRMGGSSTDTQYF.

V usage is TRBV25-1 and J usage is TRBJ2-7, with 10 bases lining up with TRBD1. The CDR3 consists of 15 residues. The germline gives CDR1 MGHDK, CDR2 SYGVNS. Germline trimming cut 6 bases from V and 2 bases from J; bases unmatched to any gene: 7. For the CDR3, the DNA is TGTGCCAGCAGGCACGGACAGGGGGGGACCTACGAGCAGTACTTC. As protein: CASRHGQGGTYEQYF.

This chain uses TRBV6-6 with TRBJ1-1; the match to TRBD1 covers 12 bases. Losses at the gene ends were 2 bases for V and 8 bases for J; bases not matched to a gene: 9. The CDR3 spans 16 residues. Germline CDR1 and CDR2: MNHNY and SVGAGI (reference sequence). CDR3 in amino acids: CASSYAPGQGAGEAFF. CDR3 DNA: TGTGCCAGCAGTTACGCGCCGGGACAGGGGGCGGGGGAAGCTTTCTTT.

J is TRBJ2-7 and V is TRBV29-1; D ambiguous. The length of the CDR3 is 13 residues. Germline V gene sequence: CDR1 SQVTM, CDR2 ANQGSEA. V lost 4 bases to trimming and J lost 6 bases, with 16 bases between them. Written as DNA, the CDR3 is TGCAGCGTTGCTCTTTTGTCTGCCGGCGAGCAGTACTTC. This codes for CSVALLSAGEQYF.

The chain employs TRBV7-6 and TRBJ2-3; unclear D gene. Looked up from germline, CDR1 is SGHVS and CDR2 is FNYEAQ. CDR3 size: 16 residues. Trimming pared 1 base from V and 2 bases from J, leaving 13 bases between. The CDR3 region is CASSLGGQYSTDTQYF. As DNA, the CDR3 is TGTGCCAGCAGCTTAGGTGGCCAGTATTCCACAGATACGCAGTATTTT.

The table lists this clone with a few counts. The chain combines TRBV2 with TRBJ1-5, with D possibly TRBD1 on 6 matching bases. The V and J ends lost 6 bases and 1 base respectively, with 13 bases between them. Germline CDR1 and CDR2: SNHLY and FYNNEI. The CDR3 length is 15 residues. The CDR3 loop reads CASRQGVLSNQPQHF. The CDR3 DNA reads TGTGCCAGCAGACAGGGAGTATTAAGCAATCAGCCCCAGCATTTT.

This chain joins TRBV9 and TRBJ2-1, with D unclear. The ends were cut back, 0 bases at V and 4 bases at J, with 5 bases in the middle. The CDR3 covers 13 residues. The germline gives CDR1 SGDLS, CDR2 YYNGEE. The CDR3 bases are TGTGCCAGCAGCGTAGCTTCTTACAATGAGCAGTTCTTC. Protein sequence: CASSVASYNEQFF.

In its sample, this clone was seen once. This chain joins TRBV5-6 and TRBJ1-2; TRBD1 agrees at 9 bases. The junction had 14 bases not matched to a gene; V was cut back by 5 bases and J by 3 bases. Germline V gene sequence: CDR1 SGHDT, CDR2 YYEEEE. CDR3 length: 17 residues. CDR3 protein: CASRGPVRDREDYGYTF. In nucleotides, the CDR3 is TGTGCCAGCAGAGGGCCCGTCCGGGACAGGGAGGACTATGGCTACACCTTC. The full variable domain, with the rest looked up from reference TRBV5-6 and TRBJ1-2, is DAGVTQSPTHLIKTRGQQVTLRCSPKSGHDTVSWYQQALGQGPQFIFQYYEEEERQRGNFPDRFSGHQFPNYSSELNVNALLLGDSALYLCASRGPVRDREDYGYTFGSGTRLTVV.

The V call is TRBV6-4, the J call TRBJ2-1; 7 bases map to TRBD1. CDR1 and CDR2 from the germline V gene are MRHNA and SNTAGT. The CDR3 runs 14 residues. J gave up 9 bases and V 0 bases, and 5 bases lay outside the gene matches. In nucleotides, the CDR3 is TGTGCCAGCAGTGACTCGAAGGGGGCGGGTGAGCAGTTCTTC. It is translated as CASSDSKGAGEQFF.

V gene TRBV25-1 combines with J gene TRBJ2-1; TRBD1 is a possible D gene (6 bases). This CDR3 region has 15 residues. CDR1 is MGHDK, CDR2 SYGVNS, per germline. Trimming took off 7 bases at V and 5 bases at J, with 18 bases between the two ends. This CDR3 is CASIKQGATNNEQFF. CDR3 coding DNA: TGTGCCAGCATAAAACAGGGAGCTACGAACAATGAGCAGTTCTTC.

The genes are TRBV7-3 and TRBJ2-1, with 9 positions matching TRBD2. This CDR3 is 15 amino acids long. The ends lost 5 bases at V and 9 bases at J; junction bases unmatched: 11. Germline assignment: CDR1 SGHTA and CDR2 FQGTGA. The CDR3: CASSQVAGAVGEQFF. The CDR3, as DNA: TGTGCCAGCAGCCAAGTAGCGGGAGCGGTGGGTGAGCAGTTCTTC.

The sample holds a few counts of this clone. The V and J genes are TRBV6-6 and TRBJ1-2; TRBD1 matches at 8 bases. This CDR3 spans 13 amino acids. The trim removed 7 bases at V and 6 bases at J, leaving 7 bases unmatched. Germline loops: CDR1 MNHNY, CDR2 SVGAGI (reference sequence). The CDR3 sequence: CASTGQGLDGYTF. DNA of the CDR3: TGTGCCAGCACCGGACAGGGATTAGATGGCTACACCTTC.

The chain joins TRBV6-5 to TRBJ1-5; D ambiguous. This CDR3 is built from 14 residues. Germline loops: CDR1 MNHEY, CDR2 SVGAGI. V was trimmed by 6 bases and J by 0 bases, leaving 9 bases between them. CDR3 amino acids: CASRGRYSNQPQHF. Written as DNA, the CDR3 is TGTGCCAGCAGGGGCCGATATAGCAATCAGCCCCAGCATTTT.

The J gene is TRBJ1-1, the V gene TRBV6-5; D is uncertain. The ends were cut back, 2 bases at V and 10 bases at J, with 11 bases in the middle. CDR3 length: 12 amino acids. Germline V gene lookup returns CDR1 MNHEY and CDR2 SVGAGI. The CDR3 coding sequence is TGTGCCAGCAGTTACGTCGAAGGAGCAGCTTTCTTT. Translation gives CASSYVEGAAFF.

V gene TRBV19 combines with J gene TRBJ1-4, with D maybe TRBD1 (6 bases). Trimming left V 7 bases short and J 3 bases short, with 21 bases between. Germline V gene lookup returns CDR1 LNHDA and CDR2 SQIVND (reference sequence). CDR3 size: 17 residues. The CDR3 bases are TGTGCCAGTACCAATGGGGGGGCCACCGGGGCTAATGAAAAACTGTTTTTT. Encoded protein: CASTNGGATGANEKLFF.

The genes are TRBV7-9 and TRBJ2-1; 8 positions match TRBD2. J was trimmed by 6 bases and V by 3 bases; bases with no gene match: 10. The CDR3 runs to 16 residues. From germline, CDR1 is SEHNR and CDR2 FQNEAQ (reference sequence). The CDR3 here is CASSFWIAGPVNEQFF. The CDR3 DNA is TGTGCCAGCAGCTTCTGGATAGCGGGACCTGTCAATGAGCAGTTCTTC.